A selection of T cell receptor beta chains follows, all from one sample in a study of blood T cell repertoires in COVID-19. The protocol was immunoSEQ multiplex PCR, while the TCRdb copy is restricted to in-frame clones and leaves out a portion. Altogether about 220,000 clones are present, around 82% being singletons, with the ten largest covering 9.5% to 15%. The sequencing sample was made of peripheral blood. These receptors were collected from a human donor in a cohort sampled during active COVID-19. The CDR3 runs from the conserved cysteine through the conserved F or W. The D gene is left open where the match is weak. Rows give clone size only sometimes, using once, few, many, or a class for an expanded clone.

clone_size: once
d_call: TRBD1
v_call: TRBV23-1
j_call: TRBJ2-1
cdr3_aa: CASSQSEVRGPYNEQFF
cdr3_nt: TGCGCCAGCAGTCAATCCGAAGTCAGGGGGCCCTACAATGAGCAGTTCTTC

clone_size: NA
d_call: TRBD1
v_call: TRBV3-1/TRBV3-2
j_call: TRBJ1-1
cdr3_aa: CASSQGTGALNTEAFF
cdr3_nt: TGTGCCAGCAGCCAAGGGACAGGGGCTTTGAACACTGAAGCTTTCTTT

clone_size: NA
d_call: NA
v_call: TRBV5-1
j_call: TRBJ2-3
cdr3_aa: CASRPVVTDTQYF
cdr3_nt: TGCGCCAGCAGGCCGGTTGTCACAGATACGCAGTATTTT

clone_size: NA
d_call: TRBD1
v_call: TRBV7-2
j_call: TRBJ1-5
cdr3_aa: CASSLGTGDRGNQPQHF
cdr3_nt: TGTGCCAGCAGCTTAGGTACCGGTGACAGGGGGAATCAGCCCCAGCATTTT

clone_size: once
d_call: NA
v_call: TRBV19
j_call: TRBJ1-5
cdr3_aa: CASSIDHGGVRHRAQPQHF
cdr3_nt: TGTGCCAGTAGTATAGATCACGGAGGGGTGAGGCACCGGGCTCAGCCCCAGCATTTT

clone_size: NA
d_call: NA
v_call: TRBV24-1
j_call: TRBJ2-3
cdr3_aa: CATSDLFDSTDTQYF
cdr3_nt: TGTGCCACCAGTGATTTGTTCGACTCGACAGATACGCAGTATTTT

clone_size: NA
d_call: TRBD1
v_call: TRBV20-1
j_call: TRBJ2-1
cdr3_aa: CSAFQQGEEFF
cdr3_nt: TGCAGTGCCTTTCAACAGGGGGAGGAGTTCTTC

clone_size: NA
d_call: NA
v_call: TRBV27
j_call: TRBJ1-3
cdr3_aa: CASSLSAGRNTIYF
cdr3_nt: TGTGCCAGCAGTTTATCGGCAGGGAGAAACACCATATATTTT

clone_size: NA
d_call: NA
v_call: TRBV5-1
j_call: TRBJ2-3
cdr3_aa: CASSLGTHGTDTQYF
cdr3_nt: TGCGCCAGCAGCTTGGGGACACATGGCACAGATACGCAGTATTTT

clone_size: NA
d_call: NA
v_call: TRBV21-1
j_call: TRBJ2-3
cdr3_aa: CASSKPGPSGVVPPRGTDTQYF
cdr3_nt: TGTGCCAGCAGCAAACCGGGGCCTAGCGGGGTCGTACCTCCGCGGGGCACAGATACGCAGTATTTT

clone_size: NA
d_call: TRBD2
v_call: TRBV19
j_call: TRBJ2-3
cdr3_aa: CASSLLAGGTDTQYF
cdr3_nt: TGTGCCAGTAGTCTATTAGCGGGCGGCACAGATACGCAGTATTTT

clone_size: few
d_call: NA
v_call: TRBV18
j_call: TRBJ1-4
cdr3_aa: CASSPPEFSSYEKLFF
cdr3_nt: TGTGCCAGCTCACCACCGGAGTTTTCTTCATATGAAAAACTGTTTTTT

clone_size: NA
d_call: NA
v_call: TRBV29-1
j_call: TRBJ1-4
cdr3_aa: CSVETGEKLFF
cdr3_nt: TGCAGCGTTGAAACCGGGGAAAAACTGTTTTTT

clone_size: NA
d_call: NA
v_call: TRBV28
j_call: TRBJ1-3
cdr3_aa: CASKEGGNTIYF
cdr3_nt: TGTGCCAGCAAAGAGGGTGGAAACACCATATATTTT

clone_size: few
d_call: TRBD2
v_call: TRBV5-4
j_call: TRBJ2-1
cdr3_aa: CASSFSLAGANEQFF
cdr3_nt: TGTGCCAGCAGCTTTTCCCTAGCGGGGGCTAATGAGCAGTTCTTC

clone_size: NA
d_call: TRBD2
v_call: TRBV5-1
j_call: TRBJ2-5
cdr3_aa: CASSWTSGWETQYF
cdr3_nt: TGCGCCAGCAGCTGGACTAGCGGGTGGGAGACCCAGTACTTC

clone_size: once
d_call: NA
v_call: TRBV5-1
j_call: TRBJ2-3
cdr3_aa: CASSLAVVSDTQYF
cdr3_nt: TGCGCCAGCAGCTTGGCCGTAGTCTCAGATACGCAGTATTTT

clone_size: once
d_call: NA
v_call: TRBV5-1
j_call: TRBJ1-2
cdr3_aa: CASSQARGLPKRDGYTF
cdr3_nt: TGCGCCAGCAGCCAAGCCCGCGGACTCCCGAAAAGGGATGGCTACACCTTC

clone_size: NA
d_call: NA
v_call: TRBV5-1
j_call: TRBJ1-2
cdr3_aa: CASSRMGGLTNYGYTF
cdr3_nt: TGCGCCAGCAGCAGGATGGGAGGGCTTACTAACTATGGCTACACCTTC

clone_size: NA
d_call: NA
v_call: TRBV4-3
j_call: TRBJ2-3
cdr3_aa: CASSQEAGPSTDTQYF
cdr3_nt: TGCGCCAGCAGCCAAGAGGCAGGGCCAAGCACAGATACGCAGTATTTT

clone_size: NA
d_call: NA
v_call: TRBV27
j_call: TRBJ2-7
cdr3_aa: CASSFRGGYREQYF
cdr3_nt: TGTGCCAGCAGTTTCCGCGGGGGCTACAGGGAGCAGTACTTC

clone_size: NA
d_call: NA
v_call: TRBV10-3
j_call: TRBJ1-2
cdr3_aa: CAISNQGKYTF
cdr3_nt: TGTGCCATCAGTAACCAGGGAAAGTACACCTTC